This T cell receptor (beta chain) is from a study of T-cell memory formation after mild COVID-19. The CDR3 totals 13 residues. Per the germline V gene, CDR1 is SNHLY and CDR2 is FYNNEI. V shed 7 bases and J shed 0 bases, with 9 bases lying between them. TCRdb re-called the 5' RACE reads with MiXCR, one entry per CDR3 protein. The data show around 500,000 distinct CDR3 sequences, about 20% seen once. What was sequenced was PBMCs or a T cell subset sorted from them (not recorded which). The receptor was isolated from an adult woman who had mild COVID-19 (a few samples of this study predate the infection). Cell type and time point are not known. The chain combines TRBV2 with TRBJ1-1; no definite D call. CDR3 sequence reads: CASNPTMNTEAFF. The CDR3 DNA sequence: TGTGCCAGCAACCCGACTATGAACACTGAAGCTTTCTTT.